The present T cell receptor (beta chain) was sequenced within a study of glioma-infiltrating T cells after dendritic cell vaccination. The method was immunoSEQ multiplex PCR; TCRdb's version includes in-frame clones alone and lacks a portion of them. The sample consists of 45,000 to 50,000 clones, 85% of them appearing once. This TCR was sampled from a human donor with glioblastoma. The sequences come from blood, collected before dendritic cell vaccination.

This CDR3 reads CASSLPPGTGELFF. The DNA for the CDR3 is TGTGCCAGCAGTCTCCCCCCGGGAACCGGGGAGCTGTTTTTT. This chain uses TRBV27 with TRBJ2-2, with TRBD2 as a possible D gene (5 bases). Trimming left V 5 bases short and J 5 bases short, with 12 bases between. Germline lookup yields CDR1 MNHEY and CDR2 SMNVEV (reference sequence). The CDR3 extends over 14 amino acids.